These 3 T cell receptor beta chains were sequenced from one sample in a study of T-cell memory formation after mild COVID-19. MiXCR, applied by TCRdb to the 5' RACE reads, yields one record per CDR3 protein. The table records 400,000 or so distinct CDR3 sequences, around 19% of them present only once. Sequencing used PBMCs or a T cell subset sorted from them (not recorded which). These receptors all stem from an adult woman who had mild COVID-19 (a few samples of this study predate the infection). Cell type and time point are not known.

The chain combines TRBV3-1 with TRBJ2-1, with 11 bases identical to TRBD2. There are 18 residues in the CDR3. Germline values: CDR1 LGHDT, CDR2 YNNKEL (reference sequence). The V and J ends lost 4 bases and 6 bases, in that order; junction bases with no gene match: 14. The DNA for the CDR3 is TGTGCCAGCAGCCGACCGGTTTCACTAGCGGGAGTAGGCAATGAGCAGTTCTTC. It translates to CASSRPVSLAGVGNEQFF.

The J gene is TRBJ1-1, the V gene TRBV14, with D perhaps matching TRBD1 (5 bases). The CDR3 runs to 16 residues. CDR1 and CDR2 from the germline V gene are SGHDN and FVKESK. Trimming removed 6 bases at V and 3 bases at J, with 20 bases between. The CDR3 loop is CASSLSPGEGDTEAFF. The CDR3 bases are TGTGCCAGCAGTCTCTCACCAGGTGAAGGGGACACTGAAGCTTTCTTT.

In its sample, this clonotype was seen a few times. The chain is built from TRBV5-6 and TRBJ1-6, with 7 nucleotides matching TRBD1. The germline V gene encodes CDR1 SGHDT and CDR2 YYEEEE. The V gene end was trimmed by 3 bases and the J gene end by 9 bases; junction bases not matched to a gene: 6. The CDR3 runs to 14 residues. The CDR3 bases are TGTGCCAGCAGCTCACTACAGGGGAGTTCACCCCTCCACTTT. It encodes CASSSLQGSSPLHF. Using reference TRBV5-6 and TRBJ1-6 for the parts outside the CDR3, the full variable domain is DAGVTQSPTHLIKTRGQQVTLRCSPKSGHDTVSWYQQALGQGPQFIFQYYEEEERQRGNFPDRFSGHQFPNYSSELNVNALLLGDSALYLCASSSLQGSSPLHFGNGTRLTVT.